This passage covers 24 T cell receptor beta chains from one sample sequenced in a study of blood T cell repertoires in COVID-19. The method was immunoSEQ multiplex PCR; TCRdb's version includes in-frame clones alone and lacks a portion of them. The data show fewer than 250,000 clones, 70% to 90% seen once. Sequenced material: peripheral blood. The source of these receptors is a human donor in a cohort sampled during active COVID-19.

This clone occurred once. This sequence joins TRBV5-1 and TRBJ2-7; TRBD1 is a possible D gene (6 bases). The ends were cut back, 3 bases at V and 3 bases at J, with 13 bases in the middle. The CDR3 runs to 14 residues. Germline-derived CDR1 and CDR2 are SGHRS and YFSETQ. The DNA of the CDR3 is TGCGCCAGCAGCTCCACCACGGACAGCTACGAGCAGTACTTC. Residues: CASSSTTDSYEQYF.

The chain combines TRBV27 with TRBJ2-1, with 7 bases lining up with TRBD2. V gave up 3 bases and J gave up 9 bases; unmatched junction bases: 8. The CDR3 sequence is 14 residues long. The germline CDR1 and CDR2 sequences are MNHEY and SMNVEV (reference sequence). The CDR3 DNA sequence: TGTGCCAGCAGTTTCGTGGGGGAGGGGCCTGAGCAGTTCTTC. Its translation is CASSFVGEGPEQFF.

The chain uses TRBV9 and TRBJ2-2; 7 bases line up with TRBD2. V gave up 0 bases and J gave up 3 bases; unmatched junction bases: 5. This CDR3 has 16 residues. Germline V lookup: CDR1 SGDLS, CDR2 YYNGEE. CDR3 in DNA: TGTGCCAGCAGCGTAGGAGGCGGGGGTTACACCGGGGAGCTGTTTTTT. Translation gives CASSVGGGGYTGELFF.

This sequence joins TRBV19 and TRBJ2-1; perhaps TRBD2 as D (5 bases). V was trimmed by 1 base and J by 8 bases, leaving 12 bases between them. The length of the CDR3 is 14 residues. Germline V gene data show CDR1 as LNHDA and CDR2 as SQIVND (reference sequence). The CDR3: CASSIGTSSHEQFF. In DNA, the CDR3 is TGTGCCAGTAGTATAGGGACTTCCTCCCATGAGCAGTTCTTC.

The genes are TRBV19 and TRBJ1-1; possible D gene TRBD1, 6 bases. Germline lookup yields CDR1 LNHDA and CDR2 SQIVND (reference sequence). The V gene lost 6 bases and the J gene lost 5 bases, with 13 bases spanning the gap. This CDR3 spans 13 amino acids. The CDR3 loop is CASRVGRGTEAFF. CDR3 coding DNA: TGTGCCAGTAGAGTGGGGAGGGGGACTGAAGCTTTCTTT.

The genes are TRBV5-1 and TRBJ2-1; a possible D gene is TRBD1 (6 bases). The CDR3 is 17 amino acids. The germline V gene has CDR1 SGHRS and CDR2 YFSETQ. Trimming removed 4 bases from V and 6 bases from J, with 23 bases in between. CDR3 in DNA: TGCGCCAGCAGCAAGATCTCCGGGACAAAAGATCCCAATGAGCAGTTCTTC. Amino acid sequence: CASSKISGTKDPNEQFF.

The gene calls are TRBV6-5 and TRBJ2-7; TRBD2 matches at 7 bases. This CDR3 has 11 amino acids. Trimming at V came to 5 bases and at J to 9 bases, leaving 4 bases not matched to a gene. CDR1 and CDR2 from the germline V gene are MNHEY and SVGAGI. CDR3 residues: CASSTRGVQYF. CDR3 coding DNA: TGTGCCAGCAGTACCCGGGGGGTGCAGTACTTC.

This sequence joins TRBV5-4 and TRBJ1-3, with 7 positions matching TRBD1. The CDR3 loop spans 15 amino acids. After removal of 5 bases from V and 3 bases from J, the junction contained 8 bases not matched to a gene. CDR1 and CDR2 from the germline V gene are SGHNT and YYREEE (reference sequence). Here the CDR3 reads CASRQGQGDGNTIYF. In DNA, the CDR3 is TGTGCCAGCAGACAAGGTCAGGGGGATGGAAACACCATATATTTT.

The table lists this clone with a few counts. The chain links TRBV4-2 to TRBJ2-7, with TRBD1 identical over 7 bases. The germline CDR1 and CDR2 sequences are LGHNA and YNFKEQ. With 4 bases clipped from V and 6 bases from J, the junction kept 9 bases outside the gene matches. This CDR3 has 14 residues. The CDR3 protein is CASSRGQAESEQYF. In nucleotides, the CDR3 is TGTGCCAGCAGCCGTGGACAGGCCGAGAGCGAGCAGTACTTC.

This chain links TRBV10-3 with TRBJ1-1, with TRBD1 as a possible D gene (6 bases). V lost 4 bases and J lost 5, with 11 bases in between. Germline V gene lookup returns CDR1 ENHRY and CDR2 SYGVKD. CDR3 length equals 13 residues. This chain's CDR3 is CAISVGQRTEAFF. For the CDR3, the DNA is TGTGCCATCAGTGTAGGACAGAGAACTGAAGCTTTCTTT.

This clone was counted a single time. The chain's CDR3 is CAWSVVAVNTEAFF. The CDR3 nucleotides are TGTGCCTGGAGTGTAGTAGCGGTGAACACTGAAGCTTTCTTT. This rearrangement joins TRBV30 to TRBJ1-1; D unclear. CDR1 is GTSNPN, CDR2 SVGIG, per germline (reference sequence). The CDR3 totals 14 residues. V was trimmed by 0 bases and J by 0 bases, leaving 8 bases between them.

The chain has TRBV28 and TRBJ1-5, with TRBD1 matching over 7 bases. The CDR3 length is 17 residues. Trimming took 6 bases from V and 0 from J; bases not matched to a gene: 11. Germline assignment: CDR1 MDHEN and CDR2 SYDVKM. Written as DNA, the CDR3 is TGTGCCAGCAGGGTTACAGGGACAGCTTATAGCAATCAGCCCCAGCATTTT. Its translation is CASRVTGTAYSNQPQHF.

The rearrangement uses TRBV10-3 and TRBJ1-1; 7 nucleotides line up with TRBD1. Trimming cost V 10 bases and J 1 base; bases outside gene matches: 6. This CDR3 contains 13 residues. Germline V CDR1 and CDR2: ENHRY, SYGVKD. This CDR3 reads CATGDRPNTEAFF. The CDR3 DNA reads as TGTGCCACCGGGGACAGACCGAACACTGAAGCTTTCTTT.

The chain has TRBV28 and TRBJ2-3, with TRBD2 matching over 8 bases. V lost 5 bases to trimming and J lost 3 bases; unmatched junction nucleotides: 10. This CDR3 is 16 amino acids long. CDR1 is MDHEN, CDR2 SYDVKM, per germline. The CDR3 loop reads CASSPPGGERTDTQYF. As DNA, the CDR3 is TGTGCCAGCAGTCCACCCGGGGGGGAACGGACAGATACGCAGTATTTT. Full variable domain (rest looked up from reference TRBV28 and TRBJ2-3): DVKVTQSSRYLVKRTGEKVFLECVQDMDHENMFWYRQDPGLGLRLIYFSYDVKMKEKGDIPEGYSVSREKKERFSLILESASTNQTSMYLCASSPPGGERTDTQYFGPGTRLTVL.

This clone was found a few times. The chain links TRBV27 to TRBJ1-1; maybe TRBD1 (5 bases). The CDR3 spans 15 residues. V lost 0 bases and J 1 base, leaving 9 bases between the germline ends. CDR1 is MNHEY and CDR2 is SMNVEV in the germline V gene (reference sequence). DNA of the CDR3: TGTGCCAGCAGTTTATCAGGACATCAGAACACTGAAGCTTTCTTT. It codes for CASSLSGHQNTEAFF.

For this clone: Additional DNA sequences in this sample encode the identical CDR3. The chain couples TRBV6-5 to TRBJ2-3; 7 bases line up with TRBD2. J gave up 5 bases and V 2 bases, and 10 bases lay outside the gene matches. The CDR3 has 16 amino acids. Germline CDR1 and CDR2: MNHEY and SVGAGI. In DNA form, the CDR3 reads TGTGCCAGCAGTTACGATGGCGGGGGATCGAGAGATACGCAGTATTTT. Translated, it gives CASSYDGGGSRDTQYF.

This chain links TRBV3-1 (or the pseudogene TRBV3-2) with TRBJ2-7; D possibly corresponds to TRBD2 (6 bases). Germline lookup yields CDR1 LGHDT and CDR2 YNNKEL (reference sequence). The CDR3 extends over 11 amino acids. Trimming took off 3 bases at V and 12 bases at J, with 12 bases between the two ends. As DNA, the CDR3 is TGTGCCAGCAGCCAGGGTGGGGGACTGTACTTC. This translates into CASSQGGGLYF.

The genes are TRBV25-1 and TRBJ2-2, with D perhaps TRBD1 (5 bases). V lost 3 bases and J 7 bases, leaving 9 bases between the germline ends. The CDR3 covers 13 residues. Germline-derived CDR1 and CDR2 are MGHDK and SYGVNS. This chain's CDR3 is CASSDRVGGELFF. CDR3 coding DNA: TGTGCCAGCAGTGACAGGGTCGGCGGGGAGCTGTTTTTT.

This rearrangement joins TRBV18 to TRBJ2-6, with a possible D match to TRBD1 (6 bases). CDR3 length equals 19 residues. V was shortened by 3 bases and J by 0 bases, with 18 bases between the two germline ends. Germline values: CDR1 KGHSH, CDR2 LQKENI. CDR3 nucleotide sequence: TGTGCCAGCTCACCCCGCGGACAGCCATTCCTCTCTGGGGCCAACGTCCTGACTTTC. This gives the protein CASSPRGQPFLSGANVLTF.

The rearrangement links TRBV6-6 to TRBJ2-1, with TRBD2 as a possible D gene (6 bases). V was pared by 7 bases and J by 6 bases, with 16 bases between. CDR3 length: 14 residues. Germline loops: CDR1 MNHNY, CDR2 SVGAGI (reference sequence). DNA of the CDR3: TGTGCCAGCATCTGGACGGAGGGTAGCAATGAGCAGTTCTTC. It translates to CASIWTEGSNEQFF.

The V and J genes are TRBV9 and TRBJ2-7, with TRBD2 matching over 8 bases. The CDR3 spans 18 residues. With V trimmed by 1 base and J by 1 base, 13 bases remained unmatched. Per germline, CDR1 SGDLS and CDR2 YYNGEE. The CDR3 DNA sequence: TGTGCCAGCAGCGTAAAGTTGAGGAGCGGGAGAGCGTCCTACGAGCAGTACTTC. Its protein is CASSVKLRSGRASYEQYF.

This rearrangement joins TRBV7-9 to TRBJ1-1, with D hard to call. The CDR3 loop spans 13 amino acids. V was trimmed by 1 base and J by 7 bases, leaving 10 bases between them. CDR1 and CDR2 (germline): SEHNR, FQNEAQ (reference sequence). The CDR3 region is CASSLEGGREAFF. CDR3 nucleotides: TGTGCCAGCAGCTTAGAGGGAGGACGTGAAGCTTTCTTT.

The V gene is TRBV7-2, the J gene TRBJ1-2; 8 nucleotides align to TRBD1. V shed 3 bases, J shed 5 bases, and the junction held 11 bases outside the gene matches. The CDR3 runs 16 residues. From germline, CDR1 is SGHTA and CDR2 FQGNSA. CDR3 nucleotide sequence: TGTGCCAGCAGCTTCGGATCGGGACAGGTTGATTATGGCTACACCTTC. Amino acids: CASSFGSGQVDYGYTF.

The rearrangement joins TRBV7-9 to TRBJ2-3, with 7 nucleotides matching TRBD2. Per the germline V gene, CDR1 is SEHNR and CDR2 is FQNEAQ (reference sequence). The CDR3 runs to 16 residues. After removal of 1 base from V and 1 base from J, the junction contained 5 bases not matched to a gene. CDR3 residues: CASSLERGQGTDTQYF. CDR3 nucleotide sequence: TGTGCCAGCAGCTTAGAGCGGGGCCAGGGCACAGATACGCAGTATTTT.